Below, one T cell receptor (beta chain) is given with its context. What it recognizes is unknown. Donor samples were obtained from healthy Caucasian individuals from Russia, aged about 6 to 95. Per-sample PBMC isolation yielded at least 6 million cells. The data were obtained in a study of blood T cells in healthy people across ages. Study-wide results and limits: While age rose, TCR beta diversity per million T cells dropped in a roughly linear way.

Germline V CDR1 and CDR2: LGHDT, YNNKEL (reference sequence). CDR3 size: 15 residues. V gave up 0 bases and J gave up 7 bases; unmatched junction bases: 6. A second PCR of about 7 to 11 cycles used a sample-barcoded 5' primer and a J-beta primer mix. Each sample provided no less than 2.5 million CDR3-containing paired-end reads. TCRdb re-derived calls from the 5' RACE reads in MiXCR, one entry per CDR3 protein. The sample carries around 1,900,000 distinct CDR3 sequences, more than 35% recorded once. Sequencing was performed on blood. The clonotype comes from a human donor in good health. The chain couples TRBV3-1 to TRBJ1-2; TRBD1 aligns across 9 bases. The CDR3 DNA sequence: TGTGCCAGCAGCCAAGAGTGGACAGGGGACGCTGGCTACACCTTC. Translation: CASSQEWTGDAGYTF. The full variable domain, rest sourced from reference TRBV3-1 and TRBJ1-2, is DTAVSQTPKYLVTQMGNDKSIKCEQNLGHDTMYWYKQDSKKFLKIMFSYNNKELIINETVPNRFSPKSPDKAHLNLHINSLELGDSAVYFCASSQEWTGDAGYTFGSGTRLTVV.